This T cell receptor beta chain appears in the sequencing data of a study of CD8+ T cells in alopecia areata. Extraction and reverse transcription of RNA yielded cDNA as the sequencing template. The assay was immunoSEQ multiplex PCR, and TCRdb's table has in-frame clones only and misses some. In the table there are about 180,000 clones, roughly 70% of which are singletons. In alopecia areata patients, both lesional scalp punch biopsies and peripheral blood were collected. T lymphocytes (CD4+ and CD8+) were sorted from PBMCs. Study results and caveats: Patients shared TCRs less clearly than mice did, possibly for HLA-related reasons. Lesional scalp, notably in alopecia totalis/universalis, had clonality above that of normal scalp.

The V and J ends lost 0 bases and 2 bases respectively, with 12 bases between them. Germline CDR1 is LGHNA and CDR2 is YNFKEQ. The CDR3 runs to 16 residues. This clone was detected only a few times. The antigen is unknown. Sample: CD8+ T cells sorted from blood, taken at week 0. The rearrangement links TRBV4-2 to TRBJ2-3; D possibly corresponds to TRBD2 (6 bases). The source is a human donor with alopecia areata. Written as DNA, the CDR3 is TGTGCCAGCAGCCAAGACTGGCGGGGCCACACAGATACGCAGTATTTT. Translated: CASSQDWRGHTDTQYF.